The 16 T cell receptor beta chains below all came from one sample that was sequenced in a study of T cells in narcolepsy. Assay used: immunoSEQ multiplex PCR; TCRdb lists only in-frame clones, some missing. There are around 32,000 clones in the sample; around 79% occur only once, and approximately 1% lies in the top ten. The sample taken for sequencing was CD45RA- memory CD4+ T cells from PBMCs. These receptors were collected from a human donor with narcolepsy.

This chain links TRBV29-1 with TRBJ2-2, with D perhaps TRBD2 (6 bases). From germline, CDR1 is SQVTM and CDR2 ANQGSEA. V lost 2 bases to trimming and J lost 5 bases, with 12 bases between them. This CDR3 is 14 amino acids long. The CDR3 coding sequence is TGCAGCGTTGAACGCCAGGGAGGAACCGGGGAGCTGTTTTTT. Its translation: CSVERQGGTGELFF.

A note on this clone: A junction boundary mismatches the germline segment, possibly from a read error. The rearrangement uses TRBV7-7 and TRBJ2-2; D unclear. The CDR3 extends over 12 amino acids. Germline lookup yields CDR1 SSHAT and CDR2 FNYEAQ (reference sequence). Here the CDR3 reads CASSLEPGELFF. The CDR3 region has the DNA TGTGCTAGCAGCCTGGAACCCGGGGAGCTGTTTTTT.

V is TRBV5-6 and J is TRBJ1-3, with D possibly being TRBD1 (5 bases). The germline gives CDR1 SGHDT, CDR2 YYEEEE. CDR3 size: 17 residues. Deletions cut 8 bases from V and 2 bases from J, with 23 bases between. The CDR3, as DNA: TGTGCCAGTTTCCGGGACGGCGGCTCTAGGACTGGAAACACCATATATTTT. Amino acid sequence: CASFRDGGSRTGNTIYF.

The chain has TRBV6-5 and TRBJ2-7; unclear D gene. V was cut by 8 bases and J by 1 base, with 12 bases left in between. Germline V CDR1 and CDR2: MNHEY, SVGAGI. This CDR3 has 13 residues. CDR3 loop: CASHEWVSYEQYF. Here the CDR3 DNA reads TGTGCCAGCCATGAGTGGGTTTCCTACGAGCAGTACTTC.

DNA of the CDR3: TGTGCCAGCAGTTACTCGACAGCCTACAATGAGCAGTTCTTC. This codes for CASSYSTAYNEQFF. This chain uses TRBV6-5 with TRBJ2-1, with a tentative D call TRBD1 (5 bases). V was pared by 0 bases and J by 2 bases, with 5 bases between. Germline V lookup: CDR1 MNHEY, CDR2 SVGAGI. The CDR3 totals 14 residues.

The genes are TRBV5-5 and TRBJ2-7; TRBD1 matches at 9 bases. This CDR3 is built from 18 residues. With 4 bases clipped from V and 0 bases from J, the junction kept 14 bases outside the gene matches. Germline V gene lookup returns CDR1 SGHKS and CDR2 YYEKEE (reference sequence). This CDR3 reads CASSPIFRDRVRSYEQYF. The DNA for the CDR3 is TGTGCCAGCAGCCCAATTTTCCGGGACAGGGTTCGCTCCTACGAGCAGTACTTC.

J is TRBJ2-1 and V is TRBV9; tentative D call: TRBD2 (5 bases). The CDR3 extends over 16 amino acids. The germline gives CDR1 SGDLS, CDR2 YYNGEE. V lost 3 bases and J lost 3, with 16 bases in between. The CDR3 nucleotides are TGTGCCAGCAGCGAGGCCCCCGGGAAGGGCTACAATGAGCAGTTCTTC. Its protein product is CASSEAPGKGYNEQFF.

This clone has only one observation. CDR3 coding DNA: TGTGCCAGCAGTTTAGTAACCCCAGGGACACTCGCGGGGGCCAACGTCCTGACTTTC. This gives the protein CASSLVTPGTLAGANVLTF. V and J are TRBV27 and TRBJ2-6, with a possible D match to TRBD1 (6 bases). The CDR3 has 19 amino acids. The germline gives CDR1 MNHEY, CDR2 SMNVEV (reference sequence). V dropped 2 bases and J dropped 4 bases, with 21 bases sitting between them.

The CDR3 DNA is TGTGCCATCAGTGGACAGGCTGGGGCCAACGTCCTGACTTTC. Translation gives CAISGQAGANVLTF. The chain combines TRBV10-3 with TRBJ2-6, with D tentatively TRBD1 (6 bases). Deletions cut 4 bases from V and 2 bases from J, with 6 bases between. Germline CDR1 is ENHRY and CDR2 is SYGVKD. The CDR3 has 14 residues.

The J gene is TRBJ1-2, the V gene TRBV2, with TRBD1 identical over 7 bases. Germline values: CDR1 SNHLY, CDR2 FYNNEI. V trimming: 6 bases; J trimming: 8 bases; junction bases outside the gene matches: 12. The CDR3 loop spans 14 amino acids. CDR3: CASRTTGEGGGYTF. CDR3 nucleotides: TGTGCCAGCAGAACCACAGGGGAAGGTGGCGGCTACACCTTC.

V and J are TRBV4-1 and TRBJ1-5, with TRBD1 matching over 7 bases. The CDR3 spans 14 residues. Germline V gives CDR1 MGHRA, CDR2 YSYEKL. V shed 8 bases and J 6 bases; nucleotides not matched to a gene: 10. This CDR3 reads CASRPQGSGQPQHF. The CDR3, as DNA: TGCGCCAGCCGACCACAGGGGTCGGGTCAGCCCCAGCATTTT.

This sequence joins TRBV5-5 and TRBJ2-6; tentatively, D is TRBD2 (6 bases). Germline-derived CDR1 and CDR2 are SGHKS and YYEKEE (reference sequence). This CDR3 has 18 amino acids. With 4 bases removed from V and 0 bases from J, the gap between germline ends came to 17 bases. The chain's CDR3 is CASSPRGSLLSGANVLTF. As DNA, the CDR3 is TGTGCCAGCAGCCCGCGGGGCAGCCTACTCTCTGGGGCCAACGTCCTGACTTTC.

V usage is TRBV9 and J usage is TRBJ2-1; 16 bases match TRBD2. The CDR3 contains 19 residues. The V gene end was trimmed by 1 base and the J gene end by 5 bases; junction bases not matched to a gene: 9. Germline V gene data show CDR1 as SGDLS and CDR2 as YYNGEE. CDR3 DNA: TGTGCCAGCAGCGTAAAGGGACTAGCGGGAGGGCCCCGTGACAATGAGCAGTTCTTC. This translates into CASSVKGLAGGPRDNEQFF.

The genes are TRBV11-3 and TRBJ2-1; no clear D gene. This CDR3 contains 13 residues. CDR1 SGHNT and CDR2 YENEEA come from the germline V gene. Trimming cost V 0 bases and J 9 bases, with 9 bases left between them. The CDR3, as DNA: TGTGCCAGCAGCTTAGAAGTCATGGGTGAGCAGTTCTTC. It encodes CASSLEVMGEQFF. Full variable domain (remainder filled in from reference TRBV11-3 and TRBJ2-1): EAGVVQSPRYKIIEKKQPVAFWCNPISGHNTLYWYLQNLGQGPELLIRYENEEAVDDSQLPKDRFSAERLKGVDSTLKIQPAELGDSAVYLCASSLEVMGEQFFGPGTRLTVL.

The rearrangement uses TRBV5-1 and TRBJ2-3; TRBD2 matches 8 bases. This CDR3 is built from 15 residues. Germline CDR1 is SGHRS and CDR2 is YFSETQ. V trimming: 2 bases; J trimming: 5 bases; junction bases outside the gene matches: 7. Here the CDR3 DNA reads TGCGCCAGCAGCTTAACGGGAGGGTTGAAAGATACGCAGTATTTT. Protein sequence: CASSLTGGLKDTQYF.

The CDR3, as DNA: TGTGCCAGCAGGCACAGGGGGAGAGAGGAGACCCAGTACTTC. Its protein product is CASRHRGREETQYF. The V and J genes are TRBV7-8 and TRBJ2-5, with TRBD1 matching 8 bases. The CDR3 runs to 14 residues. Trimming removed 6 bases from V and 5 bases from J; junction bases left unmatched: 8. Germline lookup yields CDR1 SGHVS and CDR2 FQNEAQ.